This TCR beta chain was sequenced for a study of beta chain features in type 1 diabetes. The study reverse transcribed the entire isolated RNA, so it sequenced expressed TCRB transcripts. Produced via immunoSEQ multiplex PCR; TCRdb's table is partial and in-frame only. The table shows 350,000 to 450,000 clones, with about 14% occurring only once. Purity exceeded 95% in all sorted populations. Study-level points and caveats: The VDJ junctions of type 1 diabetes patients carried fewer insertions and more deletions. Patients with Type 1 diabetes showed moderately but significantly shorter TCRB CDR3s in all four CD4+ subsets.

Germline V gene data show CDR1 as SGHTA and CDR2 as FQGNSA. Trimming took off 5 bases at V and 4 bases at J, with 18 bases between the two ends. The length of the CDR3 is 16 residues. This clone was counted only a few times. The antigen is unknown. The sequencing sample was made of naive CD4+ T cells from blood. The receptor comes from a man aged 25 to 45 in good health. The chain carries TRBV7-2 and TRBJ2-1; tentatively, D is TRBD1 or TRBD2 (6 bases each). In DNA form, the CDR3 reads TGTGCCAGCAGCCCAGGCTCGGGGGCCCAATACAATGAGCAGTTCTTC. Protein sequence: CASSPGSGAQYNEQFF.